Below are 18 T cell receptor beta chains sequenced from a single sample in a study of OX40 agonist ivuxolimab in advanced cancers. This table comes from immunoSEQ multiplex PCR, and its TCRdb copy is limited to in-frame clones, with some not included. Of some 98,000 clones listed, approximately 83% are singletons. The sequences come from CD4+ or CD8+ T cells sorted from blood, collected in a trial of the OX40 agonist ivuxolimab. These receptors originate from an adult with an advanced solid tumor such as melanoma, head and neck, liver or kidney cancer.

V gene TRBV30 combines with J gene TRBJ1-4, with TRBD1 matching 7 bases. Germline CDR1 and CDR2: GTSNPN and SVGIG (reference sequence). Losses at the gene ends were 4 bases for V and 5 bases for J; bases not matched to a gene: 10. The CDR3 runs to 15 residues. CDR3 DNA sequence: TGTGCCTGGAAAACTGCGAGGGGGCAGAATGAAAAACTGTTTTTT. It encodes CAWKTARGQNEKLFF.

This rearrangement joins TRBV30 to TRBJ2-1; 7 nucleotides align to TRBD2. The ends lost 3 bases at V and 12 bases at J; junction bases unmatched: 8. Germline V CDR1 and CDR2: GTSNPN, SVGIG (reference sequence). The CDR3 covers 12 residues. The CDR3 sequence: CAWRKVSSGQFF. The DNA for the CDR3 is TGTGCCTGGAGAAAAGTTTCTAGCGGGCAGTTCTTC.

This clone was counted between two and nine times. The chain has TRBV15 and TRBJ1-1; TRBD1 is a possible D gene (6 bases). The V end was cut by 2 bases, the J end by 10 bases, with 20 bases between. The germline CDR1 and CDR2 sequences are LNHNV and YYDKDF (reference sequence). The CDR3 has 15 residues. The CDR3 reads CATSRHAGRQGRAFF. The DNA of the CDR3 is TGTGCCACCAGCAGACACGCGGGCCGTCAGGGGAGAGCTTTCTTT. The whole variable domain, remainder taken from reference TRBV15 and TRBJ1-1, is DAMVIQNPRYQVTQFGKPVTLSCSQTLNHNVMYWYQQKSSQAPKLLFHYYDKDFNNEADTPDNFQSRRPNTSFCFLDIRSPGLGDTAMYLCATSRHAGRQGRAFFGQGTRLTVV.

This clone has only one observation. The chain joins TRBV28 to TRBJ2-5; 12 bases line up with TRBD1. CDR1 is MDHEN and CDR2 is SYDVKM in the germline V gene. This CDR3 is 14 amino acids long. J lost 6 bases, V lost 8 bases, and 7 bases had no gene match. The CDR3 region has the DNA TGTGCCAGCTTGCGGGACAGGGGGCAAAAGACCCAGTACTTC. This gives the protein CASLRDRGQKTQYF.

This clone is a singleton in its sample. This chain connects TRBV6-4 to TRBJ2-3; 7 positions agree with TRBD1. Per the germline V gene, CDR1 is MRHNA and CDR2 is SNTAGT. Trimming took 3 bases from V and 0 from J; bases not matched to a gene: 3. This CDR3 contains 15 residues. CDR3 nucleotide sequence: TGTGCCAGCAGTGAAGAGACAGGGAGCACAGATACGCAGTATTTT. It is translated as CASSEETGSTDTQYF.

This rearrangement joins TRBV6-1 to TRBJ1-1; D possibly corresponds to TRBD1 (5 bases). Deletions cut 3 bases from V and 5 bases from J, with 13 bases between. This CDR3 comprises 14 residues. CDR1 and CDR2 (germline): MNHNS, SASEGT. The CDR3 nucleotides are TGTGCCAGCAGTGATCAGGGACTAACTACTGAAGCTTTCTTT. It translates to CASSDQGLTTEAFF.

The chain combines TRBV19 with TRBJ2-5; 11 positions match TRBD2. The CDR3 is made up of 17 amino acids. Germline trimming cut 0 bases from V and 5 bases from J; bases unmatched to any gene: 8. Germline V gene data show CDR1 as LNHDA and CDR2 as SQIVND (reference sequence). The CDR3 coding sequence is TGTGCCAGTAGTATAGACGGTAGCGGGAGGGCGGGGGAGACCCAGTACTTC. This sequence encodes CASSIDGSGRAGETQYF.

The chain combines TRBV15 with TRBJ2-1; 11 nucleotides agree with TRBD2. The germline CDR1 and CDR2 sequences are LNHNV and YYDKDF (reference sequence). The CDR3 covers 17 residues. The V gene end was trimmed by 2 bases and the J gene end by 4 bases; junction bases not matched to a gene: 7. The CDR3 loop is CATSRTSGGMGYNEQFF. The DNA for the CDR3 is TGTGCCACCAGCAGAACTAGCGGGGGTATGGGGTACAATGAGCAGTTCTTC. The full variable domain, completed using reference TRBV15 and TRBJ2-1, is DAMVIQNPRYQVTQFGKPVTLSCSQTLNHNVMYWYQQKSSQAPKLLFHYYDKDFNNEADTPDNFQSRRPNTSFCFLDIRSPGLGDTAMYLCATSRTSGGMGYNEQFFGPGTRLTVL.

The DNA for the CDR3 is TGCAGTGCTATGAGGACAGAGACCCAGTACTTC. Protein: CSAMRTETQYF. The gene calls are TRBV20-1 and TRBJ2-5; no clear D. Germline CDR1 reads DFQATT; CDR2 reads SNEGSKA (reference sequence). The V end lost 4 bases, the J end lost 4 bases, and 7 bases lay between the germline ends. The CDR3 is made up of 11 amino acids.

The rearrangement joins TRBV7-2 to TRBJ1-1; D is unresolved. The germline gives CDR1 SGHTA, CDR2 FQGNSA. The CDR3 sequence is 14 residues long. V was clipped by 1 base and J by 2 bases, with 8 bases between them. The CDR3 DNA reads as TGTGCCAGCAGCTTAGTTTGGGCCAACACTGAAGCTTTCTTT. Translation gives CASSLVWANTEAFF.

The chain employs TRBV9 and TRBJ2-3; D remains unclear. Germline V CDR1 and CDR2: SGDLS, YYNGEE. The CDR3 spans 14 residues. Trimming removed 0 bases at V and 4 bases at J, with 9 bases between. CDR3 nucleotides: TGTGCCAGCAGCGTAGTGGCAGCCCCAGATACGCAGTATTTT. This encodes CASSVVAAPDTQYF.

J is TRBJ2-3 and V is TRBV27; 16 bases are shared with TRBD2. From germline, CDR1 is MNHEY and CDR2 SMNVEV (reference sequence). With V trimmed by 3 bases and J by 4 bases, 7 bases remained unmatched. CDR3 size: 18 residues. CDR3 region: CASSFLGLAGGSADTQYF. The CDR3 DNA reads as TGTGCCAGCAGTTTCCTGGGACTAGCGGGGGGGTCGGCAGATACGCAGTATTTT.

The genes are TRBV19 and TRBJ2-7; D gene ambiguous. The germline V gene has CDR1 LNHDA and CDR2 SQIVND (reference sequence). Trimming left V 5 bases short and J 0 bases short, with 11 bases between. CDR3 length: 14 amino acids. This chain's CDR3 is CASSPRPTSYEQYF. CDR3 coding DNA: TGTGCCAGTAGTCCTAGACCCACCTCCTACGAGCAGTACTTC.

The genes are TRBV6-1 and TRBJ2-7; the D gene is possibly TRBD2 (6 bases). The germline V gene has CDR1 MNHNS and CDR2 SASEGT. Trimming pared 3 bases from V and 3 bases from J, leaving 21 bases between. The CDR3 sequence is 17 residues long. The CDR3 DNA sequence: TGTGCCAGCAGTGAGGGTCAGGAGGGTTCCTCCTACTACGAGCAGTACTTC. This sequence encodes CASSEGQEGSSYYEQYF.

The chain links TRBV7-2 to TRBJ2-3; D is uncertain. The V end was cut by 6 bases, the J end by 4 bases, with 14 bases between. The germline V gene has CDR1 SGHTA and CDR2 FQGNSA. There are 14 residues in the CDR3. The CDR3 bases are TGTGCCAGCAGACGCGGCTCCGGCGCAGATACGCAGTATTTT. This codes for CASRRGSGADTQYF.

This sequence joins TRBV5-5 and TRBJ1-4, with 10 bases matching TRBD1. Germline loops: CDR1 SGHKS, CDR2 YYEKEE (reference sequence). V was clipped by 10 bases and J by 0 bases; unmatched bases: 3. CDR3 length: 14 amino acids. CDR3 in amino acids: CAGGQGATNEKLFF. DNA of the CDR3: TGTGCCGGCGGACAGGGGGCAACTAATGAAAAACTGTTTTTT. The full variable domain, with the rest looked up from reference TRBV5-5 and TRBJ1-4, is DAGVTQSPTHLIKTRGQQVTLRCSPISGHKSVSWYQQVLGQGPQFIFQYYEKEERGRGNFPDRFSARQFPNYSSELNVNALLLGDSALYLCAGGQGATNEKLFFGSGTQLSVL.

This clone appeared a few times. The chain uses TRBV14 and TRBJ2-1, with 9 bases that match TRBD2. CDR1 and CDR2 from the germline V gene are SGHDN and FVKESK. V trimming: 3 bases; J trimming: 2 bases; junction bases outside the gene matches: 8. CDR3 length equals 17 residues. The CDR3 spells CASSQNTGTSPYNEQFF. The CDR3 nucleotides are TGTGCCAGCAGCCAGAATACCGGGACTAGCCCCTACAATGAGCAGTTCTTC.

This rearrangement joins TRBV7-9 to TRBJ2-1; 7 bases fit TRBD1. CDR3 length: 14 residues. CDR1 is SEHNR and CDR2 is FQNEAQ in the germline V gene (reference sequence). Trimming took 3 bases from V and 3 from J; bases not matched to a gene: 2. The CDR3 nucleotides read TGTGCCAGCAGCTTTGGACAGGTCTACAATGAGCAGTTCTTC. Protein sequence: CASSFGQVYNEQFF.